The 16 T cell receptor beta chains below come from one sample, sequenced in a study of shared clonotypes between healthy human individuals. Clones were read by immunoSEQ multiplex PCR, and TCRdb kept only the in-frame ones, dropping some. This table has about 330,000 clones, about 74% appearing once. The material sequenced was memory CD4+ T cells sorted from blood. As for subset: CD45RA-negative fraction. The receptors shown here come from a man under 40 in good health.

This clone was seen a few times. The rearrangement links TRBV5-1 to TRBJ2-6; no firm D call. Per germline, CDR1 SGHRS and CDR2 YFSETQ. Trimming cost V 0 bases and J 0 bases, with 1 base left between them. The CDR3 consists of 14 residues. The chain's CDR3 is CASSLDSGANVLTF. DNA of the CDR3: TGCGCCAGCAGCTTGGACTCTGGGGCCAACGTCCTGACTTTC. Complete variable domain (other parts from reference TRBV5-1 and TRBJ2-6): KAGVTQTPRYLIKTRGQQVTLSCSPISGHRSVSWYQQTPGQGLQFLFEYFSETQRNKGNFPGRFSGRQFSNSRSEMNVSTLELGDSALYLCASSLDSGANVLTFGAGSRLTVL.

CDR3 amino acids: CASSPLNQGEKLFF. The CDR3 DNA reads as TGTGCCAGCAGTCCCCTAAATCAGGGTGAAAAACTGTTTTTT. This chain uses TRBV6-1 with TRBJ1-4; D is possibly TRBD1 (5 bases). Germline values: CDR1 MNHNS, CDR2 SASEGT. Trimming took off 5 bases at V and 7 bases at J, with 14 bases between the two ends. CDR3 length: 14 amino acids.

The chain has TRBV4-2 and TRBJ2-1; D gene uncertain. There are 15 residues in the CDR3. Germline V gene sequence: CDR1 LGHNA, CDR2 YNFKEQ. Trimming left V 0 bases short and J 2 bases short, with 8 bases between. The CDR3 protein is CASSQETDTYNEQFF. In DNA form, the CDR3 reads TGTGCCAGCAGCCAAGAAACGGATACCTACAATGAGCAGTTCTTC.

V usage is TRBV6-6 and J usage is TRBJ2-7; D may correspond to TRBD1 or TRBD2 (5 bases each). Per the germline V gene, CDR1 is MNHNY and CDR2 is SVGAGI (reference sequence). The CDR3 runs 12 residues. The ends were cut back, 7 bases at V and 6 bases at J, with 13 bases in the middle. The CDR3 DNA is TGTGCCAGCAACAGAGGGACCTCCGAGCAGTACTTC. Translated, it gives CASNRGTSEQYF.

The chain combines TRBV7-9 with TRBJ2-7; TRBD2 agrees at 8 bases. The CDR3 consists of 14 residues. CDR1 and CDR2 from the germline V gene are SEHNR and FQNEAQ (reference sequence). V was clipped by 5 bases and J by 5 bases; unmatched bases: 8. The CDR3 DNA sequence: TGTGCCAGCAGCCGGGGGGGCATTTCCCACGAGCAGTACTTC. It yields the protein CASSRGGISHEQYF.

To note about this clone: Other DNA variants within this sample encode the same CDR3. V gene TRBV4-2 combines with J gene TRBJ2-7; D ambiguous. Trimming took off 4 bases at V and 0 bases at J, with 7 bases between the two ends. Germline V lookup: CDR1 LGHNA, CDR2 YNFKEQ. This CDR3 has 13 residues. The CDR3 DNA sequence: TGTGCCAGCAGCCCGGGCCCCTCCTACGAGCAGTACTTC. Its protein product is CASSPGPSYEQYF.

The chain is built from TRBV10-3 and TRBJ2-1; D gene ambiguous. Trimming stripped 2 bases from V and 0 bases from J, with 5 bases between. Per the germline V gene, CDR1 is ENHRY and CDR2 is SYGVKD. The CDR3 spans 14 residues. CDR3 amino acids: CAISEGRSYNEQFF. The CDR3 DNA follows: TGTGCCATCAGTGAGGGGCGCTCCTACAATGAGCAGTTCTTC.

The CDR3 is CASSQSSGRQENVRYF. Written as DNA, the CDR3 is TGCGCCAGCAGTCAATCTAGCGGGAGGCAGGAGAATGTTAGGTACTTC. The gene calls are TRBV23-1 and TRBJ2-7; TRBD2 matches 10 bases. TRBV23-1 is an ORF, with its function uncertain. V lost 0 bases and J lost 12; bases outside the gene matches: 14. The length of the CDR3 is 16 residues.

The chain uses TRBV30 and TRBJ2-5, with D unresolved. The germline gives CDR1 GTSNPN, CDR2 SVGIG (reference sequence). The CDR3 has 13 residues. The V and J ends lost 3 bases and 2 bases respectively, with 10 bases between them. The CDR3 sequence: CAWRSRAQETQYF. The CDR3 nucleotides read TGTGCCTGGAGAAGTAGGGCGCAAGAGACCCAGTACTTC.

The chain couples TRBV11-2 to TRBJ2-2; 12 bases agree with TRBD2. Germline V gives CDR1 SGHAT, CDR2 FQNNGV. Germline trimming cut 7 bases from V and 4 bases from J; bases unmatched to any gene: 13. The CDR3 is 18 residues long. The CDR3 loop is CASTTAKRLAGVTGELFF. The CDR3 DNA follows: TGTGCCAGCACTACTGCAAAAAGACTAGCGGGAGTCACCGGGGAGCTGTTTTTT.

CDR3 residues: CASSRQGTSTDTQYF. The CDR3, as DNA: TGCGCCAGCAGCCGACAGGGTACTAGCACAGATACGCAGTATTTT. The rearrangement uses TRBV5-1 and TRBJ2-3; 7 bases line up with TRBD1. CDR3 length equals 15 residues. The J segment lost 0 bases and the V segment lost 4 bases, leaving 5 bases of the junction unmatched. Germline-derived CDR1 and CDR2 are SGHRS and YFSETQ.

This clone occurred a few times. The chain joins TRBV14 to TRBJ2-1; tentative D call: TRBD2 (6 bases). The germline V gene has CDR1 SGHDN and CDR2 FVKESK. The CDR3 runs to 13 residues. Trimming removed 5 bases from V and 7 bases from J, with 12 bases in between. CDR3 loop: CASSIGTLNEQFF. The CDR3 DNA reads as TGTGCCAGCAGCATTGGGACTCTTAATGAGCAGTTCTTC.

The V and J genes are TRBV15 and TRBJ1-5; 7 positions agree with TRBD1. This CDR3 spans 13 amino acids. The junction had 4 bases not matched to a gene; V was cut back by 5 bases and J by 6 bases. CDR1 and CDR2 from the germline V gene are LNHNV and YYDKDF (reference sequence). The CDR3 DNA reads TGTGCCACCAGCCCCGACAGGGTTCAGCCCCAGCATTTT. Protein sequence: CATSPDRVQPQHF.

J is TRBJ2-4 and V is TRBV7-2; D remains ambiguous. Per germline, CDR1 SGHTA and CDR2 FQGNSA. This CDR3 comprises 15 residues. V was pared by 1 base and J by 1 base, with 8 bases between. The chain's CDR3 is CASSLVGGAKNIQYF. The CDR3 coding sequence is TGTGCCAGCAGCTTAGTAGGCGGTGCCAAAAACATTCAGTACTTC.

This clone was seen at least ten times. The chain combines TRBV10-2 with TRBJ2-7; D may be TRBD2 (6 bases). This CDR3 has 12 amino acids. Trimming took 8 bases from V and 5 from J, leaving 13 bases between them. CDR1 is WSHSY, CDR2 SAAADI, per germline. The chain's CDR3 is CASRAGSNEQYF. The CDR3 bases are TGCGCCAGCCGCGCCGGGAGCAACGAGCAGTACTTC.

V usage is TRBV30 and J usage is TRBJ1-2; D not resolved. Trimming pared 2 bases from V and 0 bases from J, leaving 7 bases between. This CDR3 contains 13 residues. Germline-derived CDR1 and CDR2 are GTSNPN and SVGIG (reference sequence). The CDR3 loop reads CAWSIKPNYGYTF. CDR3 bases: TGTGCCTGGAGTATAAAACCTAACTATGGCTACACCTTC.